These T cell receptor beta chains were read from a single sample in a study of cytomegalovirus exposure and HLA in healthy donors. Sequencing was performed with immunoSEQ multiplex PCR; in TCRdb, only in-frame clones are kept and a portion is missing. The profile shows about 140,000 clones, about 80% of them singletons. Sequences were obtained from PBMCs. All receptors come from a young man in good health. Each CDR3 is given with its conserved first and last residue. Clone size appears in some rows only: once, few, many, or a class for an expanded clone.

J,size,V,CDR3
TRBJ2-1,NA,TRBV15,CATSRGTSGRTEQFF
TRBJ2-1,NA,TRBV27,CASSSSFSSYNEQFF
TRBJ2-3,NA,TRBV14,CASSPRDRGRGDTQYF
TRBJ2-5,NA,TRBV29-1,CSGWWRGQETQYF
TRBJ2-6,NA,TRBV27,CASSLGGGVSGANVLTF
TRBJ1-1,NA,TRBV5-1,CASSLEGEGTEAFF
TRBJ2-7,NA,TRBV19,CASSITSRGGYEQYF
TRBJ2-5,NA,TRBV6-5,CASSYNTNQETQYF
TRBJ1-2,few,TRBV11-2,CASSPSQTGRSYTF
TRBJ2-7,once,TRBV9,CASSVGLAGNEQYF
TRBJ2-2,NA,TRBV9,CASSARRLGQNTGELFF
TRBJ1-1,NA,TRBV7-9,CSLTGGQKYEAFF
TRBJ2-2,NA,TRBV10-3,CATGTSGHIGELFF
TRBJ2-7,NA,TRBV29-1,CSQLAGQAVGGYEQYF